This TCR beta chain was sequenced during a study of control samples from healthy donors and cancer patients. Assay used: immunoSEQ multiplex PCR; TCRdb lists only in-frame clones, some missing. The sample records about 86,000 clones, over 90% being singletons. Sequences were obtained from blood. The source is a woman under 30 in good health.

The CDR3 sequence is CASSLYGGGSSYEQYF. CDR3 bases: TGTGCCAGCAGCTTGTACGGCGGGGGGAGCTCCTACGAGCAGTACTTC. The chain recombines TRBV5-5 with TRBJ2-7, with 8 bases identical to TRBD2. CDR1 is SGHKS and CDR2 is YYEKEE in the germline V gene (reference sequence). Germline trimming cut 1 base from V and 0 bases from J; bases unmatched to any gene: 6. This CDR3 contains 16 residues.